This T cell receptor beta chain came from a study of blood T cell repertoires in COVID-19. The method was immunoSEQ multiplex PCR; TCRdb's version includes in-frame clones alone and lacks a portion of them. Seen here are 250,000 to 350,000 clones, roughly nine tenths observed once, and the top ten hold 2% to 2.5%. A single count supports this clone. CDR1 is SGHRS, CDR2 YFSETQ, per germline. CDR3 length equals 17 residues. V dropped 2 bases and J dropped 5; count of bases not matched to a gene: 11. The chain couples TRBV5-1 to TRBJ2-3, with 10 bases matching TRBD2. Sequences were obtained from peripheral blood. The receptor comes from a woman in her fifties or sixties who had recovered from COVID-19. The CDR3 DNA reads as TGCGCCAGCAGCTTCGCAAGCGGGGGGGCCGGGGGAGATACGCAGTATTTT. It encodes CASSFASGGAGGDTQYF.